Each of the 2 T cell receptor beta chains below was sequenced from the same sample in a study of blood T cell repertoires in COVID-19. Data came from immunoSEQ multiplex PCR; TCRdb stores just in-frame clones and leaves some out. The repertoire holds roughly 200,000 clones, with 75% to 90% as singletons. The specimen sequenced was PBMCs or T cells enriched from blood (not recorded which). The receptors here all came from a woman in her 40s with acute COVID-19.

This rearrangement joins TRBV3-1 (or the pseudogene TRBV3-2) to TRBJ1-6; D possibly corresponds to TRBD1 (6 bases). The CDR3 sequence is 13 residues long. CDR1 and CDR2 (germline): LGHDT, YNNKEL (reference sequence). Trimming left V 1 base short and J 15 bases short, with 13 bases between. CDR3 coding DNA: TGTGCCAGCAGCCAAGGGGCAGGGGATCACCTCCACTTT. It encodes CASSQGAGDHLHF.

CDR3: CASSLSGAETQYF. The CDR3 DNA is TGTGCCAGCAGCCTTTCAGGGGCAGAGACCCAGTACTTC. V usage is TRBV12-3 or TRBV12-4 and J usage is TRBJ2-5; a weak D match, TRBD1 (6 bases). V lost 6 bases, J lost 4 bases, and 12 bases lay in between. CDR3 length equals 13 residues.